This T cell receptor beta chain was obtained from a study of cytomegalovirus exposure and HLA in healthy donors. Broader study findings: The authors confirmed in vitro that three CMV-associated chains were specific for CMV antigens. Many donors shared some public TCRs, even though most TCR sequences were rare. The study labeled 150 or so TCR beta chains cytomegalovirus-associated. TCR beta sequences reportedly predicted most subjects' HLA-A and HLA-B alleles accurately.

This clone was recorded a few times. Its antigen remains unknown. The study ran its PCR with 60 Vbeta and 13 Jbeta primers. Sequencing used immunoSEQ multiplex PCR; TCRdb keeps in-frame clones, though not all of them. This sample has around 160,000 clones, with approximately 88% found just once. The CDR3 has 15 amino acids. The sequence came from a woman between 18 and 29 years old in good health and CMV-seronegative. The source material was PBMCs. The chain links TRBV21-1 to TRBJ2-7; the table's TRBD1 call for D was not verified on the DNA. TRBV21-1 is a pseudogene locus. This chain's CDR3 is CASNFGPDRGREQYF. In DNA, the CDR3 is TGTGCCAGCAACTTCGGCCCGGACAGAGGCCGCGAGCAGTACTTC.